A single sample gave rise to the 26 T cell receptor beta chains below, sequenced in a study of blood T cells in healthy people across ages (dated by TCRdb to between 2014 and 2017). The library was generated by 5' RACE. The data were produced on an Illumina HiSeq 2500. The second PCR ran for about 7 to 11 cycles and used a J-beta primer mix along with a sample-barcoded 5' primer. TCRdb reprocessed the public reads (quality trimming at Q25 with fastp, clone calling with MiXCR) and kept in-frame beta chains. Rows with a matching CDR3 protein are joined into one entry that keeps the most common DNA and genes. This sample holds fewer than 700,000 distinct CDR3 sequences; approximately 40% were observed only once. The ten largest clones add up to about 32% of the sample. Sequencing was performed on blood. Every receptor here comes from an elderly man in good health.

A word on this clonotype: One junction end does not reproduce the germline sequence, and a read error may be involved. The chain links TRBV6-6 to TRBJ2-1; TRBD1 is a possible D gene (5 bases). CDR3 length: 13 amino acids. Germline V gene lookup returns CDR1 MNHNY and CDR2 SVGAGI (reference sequence). CDR3 in amino acids: CTSRQPEFNEQFF. The CDR3 bases are TGTACCAGCAGACAGCCGGAATTCAATGAGCAGTTCTTC.

This chain connects TRBV7-2 to TRBJ2-5; TRBD2 is a possible D gene (5 bases). The CDR3 is 16 residues long. Germline values: CDR1 SGHTA, CDR2 FQGNSA. Trimming removed 1 base at V and 1 base at J, with 13 bases between. The CDR3 protein is CASSLGARTLQETQYF. CDR3 DNA sequence: TGTGCCAGCAGCTTAGGCGCCAGGACTCTCCAAGAGACCCAGTACTTC.

The chain recombines TRBV20-1 with TRBJ2-1; no clear D. The CDR3 is made up of 16 amino acids. V was cut by 0 bases and J by 0 bases, with 12 bases left in between. Germline V gene data show CDR1 as DFQATT and CDR2 as SNEGSKA (reference sequence). The CDR3 here is CSARDWKESSYNEQFF. The CDR3 nucleotides read TGCAGTGCTAGAGATTGGAAAGAGAGCTCCTACAATGAGCAGTTCTTC.

This clonotype appeared a single time. A much larger clone sits a single nucleotide away, making a read error possible. V and J are TRBV6-6 and TRBJ2-5, with a weak D call TRBD1 (6 bases). The CDR3 extends over 14 amino acids. Germline V gene sequence: CDR1 MNHNY, CDR2 SVGAGI (reference sequence). Trimming left V 6 bases short and J 5 bases short, with 16 bases between. The CDR3: CASSVGDNRETQYF. CDR3 coding DNA: TGTGCCAGCAGCGTCGGGGACAACAGGGAGACCCAGTACTTC.

This clonotype was recorded a few times. The chain has TRBV6-1 and TRBJ2-3, with 11 positions matching TRBD1. V was pared by 2 bases and J by 5 bases, with 3 bases of the junction left unmatched. This CDR3 spans 15 amino acids. Germline V CDR1 and CDR2: MNHNS, SASEGT. CDR3 nucleotides: TGTGCCAGCAGTGAAAGGACAGGGGGCGAAGATACGCAGTATTTT. It specifies CASSERTGGEDTQYF.

This clonotype was observed once. The genes are TRBV6-5 and TRBJ2-7; TRBD2 matches at 7 bases. The V gene end was trimmed by 5 bases and the J gene end by 5 bases; junction bases not matched to a gene: 12. The germline gives CDR1 MNHEY, CDR2 SVGAGI. This CDR3 spans 15 amino acids. DNA for the CDR3: TGTGCCAGCAGTAAAATTAGCGGGCGCCCCAACGAGCAGTACTTC. As protein: CASSKISGRPNEQYF.

The V call is TRBV11-2, the J call TRBJ1-6; D is uncertain. Germline assignment: CDR1 SGHAT and CDR2 FQNNGV. V was clipped by 3 bases and J by 4 bases, with 13 bases between them. This CDR3 has 16 amino acids. The CDR3 coding sequence is TGTGCCAGCAGCTTTGGGTGGGCGCGGTATAATTCACCCCTCCACTTT. Translated: CASSFGWARYNSPLHF.

There are a few counts of this clonotype. The chain recombines TRBV12-3 or TRBV12-4 with TRBJ2-4; TRBD1 or TRBD2 may be the D gene (5 bases each). The CDR3 consists of 17 residues. Trimming took 3 bases from V and 3 from J, leaving 18 bases between them. The CDR3 loop is CASSFRGSEGDKNIQYF. CDR3 bases: TGTGCCAGCAGTTTTAGGGGATCCGAGGGCGACAAAAACATTCAGTACTTC.

This chain joins TRBV20-1 and TRBJ1-5; D not certain. The V and J ends lost 6 bases and 0 bases respectively, with 18 bases between them. The CDR3 consists of 16 residues. Germline CDR1 and CDR2: DFQATT and SNEGSKA (reference sequence). The CDR3 here is CSAIPSSLVSNQPQHF. CDR3 bases: TGCAGTGCCATCCCCTCGTCACTGGTTAGCAATCAGCCCCAGCATTTT.

V is TRBV29-1 and J is TRBJ2-5, with D unclear. With 4 bases removed from V and 5 bases from J, the gap between germline ends came to 11 bases. CDR3 length: 12 amino acids. Germline V lookup: CDR1 SQVTM, CDR2 ANQGSEA. CDR3 residues: CSVGGVLETQYF. The CDR3 nucleotides read TGCAGCGTTGGTGGGGTGCTGGAGACCCAGTACTTC.

The chain employs TRBV6-6 and TRBJ2-3; TRBD2 matches at 12 bases. V shed 0 bases and J 6 bases; nucleotides not matched to a gene: 7. From germline, CDR1 is MNHNY and CDR2 SVGAGI (reference sequence). The CDR3 extends over 17 amino acids. CDR3 sequence (DNA): TGTGCCAGCAGTTACTCGCGGCTAGCGGGAGGGGACGATACGCAGTATTTT. Translation: CASSYSRLAGGDDTQYF.

The V gene is TRBV3-1, the J gene TRBJ2-3; TRBD2 might be the D (5 bases). V lost 4 bases, J lost 4 bases, and 15 bases lay in between. CDR1 LGHDT and CDR2 YNNKEL come from the germline V gene (reference sequence). The CDR3 is made up of 15 amino acids. This chain's CDR3 is CASSPHRRGSDTQYF. CDR3 DNA: TGTGCCAGCAGCCCCCATAGACGGGGTTCAGATACGCAGTATTTT.

J is TRBJ2-7 and V is TRBV20-1; possible D gene TRBD2, 5 bases. Trimming pared 3 bases from V and 0 bases from J, leaving 15 bases between. CDR3 length: 15 amino acids. Germline assignment: CDR1 DFQATT and CDR2 SNEGSKA (reference sequence). Here the CDR3 DNA reads TGCAGTGCTAGGACCCGGACTCCTAGCTCCTACGAGCAGTACTTC. Translated, it gives CSARTRTPSSYEQYF.

This clonotype occurred a few times. The chain carries TRBV6-4 and TRBJ2-3, with 10 bases matching TRBD2. The CDR3 is 20 residues long. CDR1 MRHNA and CDR2 SNTAGT come from the germline V gene. V lost 0 bases, J lost 3 bases, and 15 bases stayed unmatched. For the CDR3, the DNA is TGTGCCAGCAGTGACTCCAAGGAGCGAGAGCGGGAGGGCCGGACAGATACGCAGTATTTT. This encodes CASSDSKEREREGRTDTQYF.

About this clonotype: Its ends do not fully match the called genes, so a read error is possible. J is TRBJ2-4 and V is TRBV20-1, with 9 bases that match TRBD2. CDR1 and CDR2 from the germline V gene are DFQATT and SNEGSKA (reference sequence). This CDR3 has 18 amino acids. The CDR3 DNA reads TGCAATGCTAGAGCAGTGGAAGGGGCGGGAGGGCCGCGATACAAGCAGTACTTC. Amino acids: CNARAVEGAGGPRYKQYF.

This clonotype was seen repeatedly, ten times or more. The chain links TRBV7-9 to TRBJ1-2; D is unclear. V gave up 5 bases and J gave up 0 bases, with 16 bases separating them. The CDR3 consists of 16 residues. CDR1 and CDR2 from the germline V gene are SEHNR and FQNEAQ (reference sequence). The DNA of the CDR3 is TGTGCCAGCAGCAAGTCCTCCGGGGTAACTAACTATGGCTACACCTTC. It translates to CASSKSSGVTNYGYTF.

The rearrangement joins TRBV3-1 to TRBJ2-4; tentatively, D is TRBD1 (7 bases). The J call may be incorrect, as the DNA end agrees better with TRBJ2-7. This CDR3 contains 14 residues. Per the germline V gene, CDR1 is LGHDT and CDR2 is YNNKEL (reference sequence). The CDR3 DNA follows: TGTGCCAGCGGCCGACAGGGAGGTACCTACGAGCAGTACTTC. Translating it yields CASGRQGGTYEQYF.

In nucleotides, the CDR3 is TGCAGTGCTAGAGTCGGTCCTTGGGAGCAGTTCTTC. Translation: CSARVGPWEQFF. The rearrangement joins TRBV20-1 to TRBJ2-1; D gene ambiguous. Trimming pared 1 base from V and 10 bases from J, leaving 11 bases between. CDR1 and CDR2 from the germline V gene are DFQATT and SNEGSKA (reference sequence). There are 12 residues in the CDR3.

In this sample, this clonotype turned up once. The chain has TRBV13 and TRBJ1-2; 7 bases are shared with TRBD1. J lost 4 bases, V lost 2 bases, and 13 bases had no gene match. Germline CDR1 reads PRHDT; CDR2 reads FYEKMQ (reference sequence). This CDR3 comprises 17 residues. The DNA for the CDR3 is TGTGCCAGCAGCTTATTTACAGGGGAAAGTAGTGGCTATGGCTACACCTTC. It specifies CASSLFTGESSGYGYTF. Based on the CDR3 plus reference TRBV13 and TRBJ1-2, the full variable domain is AAGVIQSPRHLIKEKRETATLKCYPIPRHDTVYWYQQGPGQDPQFLISFYEKMQSDKGSIPDRFSAQQFSDYHSELNMSSLELGDSALYFCASSLFTGESSGYGYTFGSGTRLTVV.

The chain links TRBV4-3 to TRBJ2-3, with D maybe TRBD1 (6 bases). CDR3 length equals 15 residues. With 0 bases removed from V and 1 base from J, the gap between germline ends came to 8 bases. The V gene's germline CDR1 is LGHNA and CDR2 YSLEER. Written as DNA, the CDR3 is TGCGCCAGCAGCCAAGAGCCAGGGGGCACAGATACGCAGTATTTT. It specifies CASSQEPGGTDTQYF.

This clonotype was recorded only once. V usage is TRBV27 and J usage is TRBJ1-4; D is undetermined. The CDR3 totals 14 residues. V lost 3 bases and J lost 4, with 9 bases in between. Germline assignment: CDR1 MNHEY and CDR2 SMNVEV (reference sequence). CDR3 bases: TGTGCCAGCAGTTTTAGTCAGGATAATGAAAAACTGTTTTTT. Amino acid sequence: CASSFSQDNEKLFF.

This clonotype has a handful of counts. The chain combines TRBV20-1 with TRBJ2-7, with 7 bases identical to TRBD2. Germline trimming cut 5 bases from V and 3 bases from J; bases unmatched to any gene: 10. The germline V gene has CDR1 DFQATT and CDR2 SNEGSKA (reference sequence). The CDR3 is 14 residues long. CDR3 DNA: TGCAGTGCTTCCCCCGACAGCGGGAACTACGAGCAGTACTTC. Protein product: CSASPDSGNYEQYF.

This clonotype was detected only a few times. This sequence joins TRBV7-2 and TRBJ1-6; tentatively, D is TRBD1 (6 bases). V lost 3 bases to trimming and J lost 6 bases, with 15 bases between them. CDR1 SGHTA and CDR2 FQGNSA come from the germline V gene. The CDR3 has 16 residues. The CDR3 DNA reads as TGTGCCAGCAGCTTCACTACAGGGAGGCGTAATTCACCCCTCCACTTT. Encoded protein: CASSFTTGRRNSPLHF.

This rearrangement joins TRBV10-2 to TRBJ1-6, with 9 bases lining up with TRBD1. Germline V CDR1 and CDR2: WSHSY, SAAADI. V lost 9 bases and J lost 5; bases outside the gene matches: 5. The CDR3 sequence is 14 residues long. CDR3 amino acids: CASDRGKNNSPLHF. The CDR3 region has the DNA TGCGCCAGTGACAGGGGGAAGAATAATTCACCCCTCCACTTT.

The chain is built from TRBV30 and TRBJ1-4; no definite D call. The CDR3 is 13 residues long. V lost 5 bases to trimming and J lost 4 bases, with 11 bases between them. Germline V gives CDR1 GTSNPN, CDR2 SVGIG (reference sequence). As DNA, the CDR3 is TGTGCCTGGGGCTGGCAGATTAATGAAAAACTGTTTTTT. It translates to CAWGWQINEKLFF.

This rearrangement joins TRBV20-1 to TRBJ2-5, with D hard to call. CDR3 length equals 11 residues. Germline V CDR1 and CDR2: DFQATT, SNEGSKA (reference sequence). V dropped 5 bases and J dropped 5 bases, with 9 bases sitting between them. The CDR3 nucleotides are TGCAGTGCTCGGACGTCTGAGACCCAGTACTTC. As protein: CSARTSETQYF.